Listed here is a single TCR beta chain. These data belong to a study of blood T cell repertoires in COVID-19. Clones were sequenced by immunoSEQ multiplex PCR, and TCRdb holds only the in-frame ones, with some missing. The sample gives 300,000 or so clones, over 75% of which show up once; 8.5% to 12% is in the top ten. CDR1 is MRHNA and CDR2 is SNTAGT in the germline V gene. The CDR3 covers 15 residues. Germline trimming cut 6 bases from V and 2 bases from J; bases unmatched to any gene: 9. This chain uses TRBV6-4 with TRBJ1-2, with TRBD1 identical over 7 bases. The receptor's source is a woman aged 18-30 years who had recovered from COVID-19. The sequencing input was PBMCs or T cells enriched from blood (not recorded which). The CDR3 reads CASRDTGDRNYGYTF. The CDR3 bases are TGTGCCAGCAGAGATACAGGGGATCGGAACTATGGCTACACCTTC.